This entry features one TCR beta chain sequence. No cognate antigen has been identified for it. No qualities accompany the bases; no much larger clone lies one base away. In the multiplex PCR, 52 forward TRBV primers and 13 reverse TRBJ primers were used, and assay-based and computational corrections were applied for amplification bias. Within the immunoSEQ assay, multiplex PCR amplified rearranged TRB loci from genomic DNA. TRB amplicons were sequenced using an Illumina HiSeq platform. As for the authors' bioinformatics: Raw sequences were error-filtered and aligned to reference gene sequences by custom algorithms and were subsequently analyzed with the immunoSEQ online tools. Productive and nonproductive TRB rearrangement frequencies were evaluated among both unique and total sequences. Hydrophobicity and amino acid composition of residues 6 and 7 within the TRB CDR3 were used to estimate the potential for self-reactivity. Prism software was used to run t tests, Mann-Whitney tests or two-way ANOVA for comparisons between groups. Entries here come from immuneACCESS through TCRdb and include only in-frame sequences with V and J called. Some clones fail to appear in such tables; in the studies checked, an unresolved V gene covers under half of the shortfall, and the cause of the remainder is unknown. That table furnishes V, J and clone size, whereas the DNA furnished D and trimming. The sample table shows 20,000 to 25,000 clones, and more than 70% are seen once. The top ten clones comprise 1.3% of the sample.

The CDR3 starts with the cysteine, ends with the phenylalanine, and has 13 residues. The DNA shown is the 39-base CDR3, in frame from base 1. V and J are truncated by 5 bases and 3 bases respectively, leaving an intervening sequence of 10 bases. The germline V gene (reference sequence) gives CDR1 as LNHDA and CDR2 as SQIVND. This record belongs to a study of regulatory T cells (dated by TCRdb to 2016 to 2018). Regarding the complete study: Between CD3G-deficient patients and healthy controls, the study compared T-cell receptor beta repertoires in sorted regulatory T cells, conventional CD4+ T cells and CD8+ T cells. The full study reports these points: Patient repertoires showed restricted unique TRB V-J pairs and skewed V and J gene usage, most marked in regulatory T cells. Hydrophobic residues at CDR3 positions 6 and 7 were enriched in conventional CD4+ T cells from CD3G-deficient patients, suggesting more self-reactive specificities.

All CD3G-deficient patients had evidence of autoimmunity, which was more severe in two of the patients. Patients were tested at ages ranging from 2 to 39 years, and reduced naive and increased memory CD4+ and CD8+ T-cell proportions were found in the patients. CD4+ cells were FACS-sorted into CD25-high CD127-low regulatory T cells and CD25-low CD127-high conventional CD4+ T cells. Six individuals with CD3G deficiency made up the patient group. Patient samples and clinical data were obtained from an international physician network spanning the United States, Europe and Asia. Peripheral blood mononuclear cells were isolated by Ficoll density separation.

The sequence was collected from a child aged 10-17 years with CD3G deficiency. The sample was conventional CD4+ T cells sorted from blood. The receptor chain draws on TRBV19 and TRBJ2-5; 5 matching bases give a weak D call of TRBD2. The CDR3 sequence is CASSGEGKETQYF. The nucleotides are TGTGCCAGTAGTGGCGAGGGAAAAGAGACCCAGTACTTC.